These 14 T cell receptor beta chains were sequenced from one sample in a study of blood T cell repertoires in COVID-19. Measured with immunoSEQ multiplex PCR; TCRdb has only the in-frame clones, and not every one. This table holds some 150,000 clones, about nine tenths found once. Input material: peripheral blood. These receptors were collected from a woman in her 70s with acute or convalescent COVID-19.

The gene calls are TRBV21-1 and TRBJ1-5; the table calls TRBD1, which could not be checked here. TRBV21-1 constitutes a pseudogene. CDR3 length: 17 amino acids. CDR3 in DNA: TGTGCCAGCAGCCAAAGGCGGAGGGGGCGGTGCAATCAGCCCCAGCATTTT. Translation: CASSQRRRGRCNQPQHF.

The chain is built from TRBV7-2 and TRBJ2-3; tentative D call: TRBD2 (6 bases). Germline assignment: CDR1 SGHTA and CDR2 FQGNSA. This CDR3 comprises 13 residues. The V gene lost 5 bases and the J gene lost 9 bases, with 15 bases spanning the gap. As DNA, the CDR3 is TGTGCCAGCAGCCCGGGAGAGGGGTTCACGCAGTATTTT. Encoded protein: CASSPGEGFTQYF.

J is TRBJ2-7 and V is TRBV6-2 or TRBV6-3; 11 nucleotides match TRBD1. V was clipped by 6 bases and J by 2 bases; unmatched bases: 3. This CDR3 has 14 amino acids. From germline, CDR1 is MNHEY and CDR2 SVGEGT. DNA for the CDR3: TGTGCCAGCAGCCCGGGACAGGGGGCCTACGAGCAGTACTTC. Protein product: CASSPGQGAYEQYF.

The V gene is TRBV6-5, the J gene TRBJ1-6, with a tentative D call TRBD1 (6 bases). The CDR3 is 16 residues long. V was pared by 0 bases and J by 9 bases, with 15 bases between. Germline lookup yields CDR1 MNHEY and CDR2 SVGAGI. The CDR3 loop is CASSYSSFRGTSPLHF. CDR3 coding DNA: TGTGCCAGCAGTTACTCGAGTTTCAGGGGTACTTCACCCCTCCACTTT.

The chain combines TRBV4-3 with TRBJ1-1, with a tentative D call TRBD1 (5 bases). The CDR3 spans 15 residues. Trimming pared 4 bases from V and 4 bases from J, leaving 16 bases between. The germline gives CDR1 LGHNA, CDR2 YSLEER. This chain's CDR3 is CASSLYLSRVTEAFF. The DNA for the CDR3 is TGCGCCAGCAGCCTTTATCTAAGCAGGGTCACTGAAGCTTTCTTT.

The gene calls are TRBV29-1 and TRBJ1-1; D remains ambiguous. The CDR3 is 13 amino acids. The V and J ends lost 0 bases and 1 base respectively, with 6 bases between them. Per the germline V gene, CDR1 is SQVTM and CDR2 is ANQGSEA. This CDR3 reads CSVEDTENTEAFF. CDR3 DNA: TGCAGCGTTGAAGACACAGAGAACACTGAAGCTTTCTTT.

The chain combines TRBV19 with TRBJ1-2, with D tentatively TRBD1 (6 bases). The CDR3 spans 13 residues. Germline CDR1 is LNHDA and CDR2 is SQIVND (reference sequence). The germline V and J ends were trimmed by 9 bases and 4 bases, with 15 bases remaining between them. The CDR3 here is CASRKTGTYGYTF. The CDR3 coding sequence is TGTGCCAGCCGGAAGACAGGAACCTATGGCTACACCTTC.

This clone was recorded a few times. This chain joins TRBV5-1 and TRBJ2-7; D is ambiguous. The ends were cut back, 0 bases at V and 4 bases at J, with 20 bases in the middle. Germline loops: CDR1 SGHRS, CDR2 YFSETQ. This CDR3 has 17 amino acids. The CDR3 spells CASSLGDYRTTSYEQYF. CDR3 in DNA: TGCGCCAGCAGCTTGGGAGATTATAGAACGACTTCATACGAGCAGTACTTC.

The J gene is TRBJ1-6, the V gene TRBV7-3, with 7 positions matching TRBD1. CDR1 and CDR2 (germline): SGHTA, FQGTGA. This CDR3 contains 13 residues. The V segment lost 4 bases and the J segment 10 bases; nucleotides outside the gene matches: 4. The CDR3: CASSSGGSSPLHF. CDR3 in DNA: TGTGCCAGCAGCTCAGGGGGAAGCTCACCCCTCCACTTT.

The CDR3 DNA reads TGTGCCAGCTCACCTCCCGGGACTAGCGGTGGTGAGCAGTTCTTC. This translates into CASSPPGTSGGEQFF. The V call is TRBV18, the J call TRBJ2-1; 11 bases map to TRBD2. The germline CDR1 and CDR2 sequences are KGHSH and LQKENI. Trimming removed 3 bases from V and 9 bases from J; junction bases left unmatched: 7. CDR3 size: 15 residues.

The chain recombines TRBV27 with TRBJ1-6; tentatively, D is TRBD1 (5 bases). Trimming cost V 5 bases and J 0 bases, with 14 bases left between them. CDR1 is MNHEY, CDR2 SMNVEV, per germline (reference sequence). The CDR3 spans 17 residues. CDR3 nucleotide sequence: TGTGCCAGCAGTCCCCGACAGTTAAGCTCCTATAATTCACCCCTCCACTTT. Amino acid sequence: CASSPRQLSSYNSPLHF.

The chain has TRBV9 and TRBJ1-6; D gene ambiguous. From germline, CDR1 is SGDLS and CDR2 YYNGEE. The CDR3 has 14 amino acids. Between the trimmed V and J ends, which lost 0 bases and 5 bases, there was a span of 6 bases. The CDR3 reads CASSVGQNNSPLHF. CDR3 nucleotide sequence: TGTGCCAGCAGCGTAGGTCAGAATAATTCACCCCTCCACTTT. The whole variable domain, remainder taken from reference TRBV9 and TRBJ1-6, is DSGVTQTPKHLITATGQRVTLRCSPRSGDLSVYWYQQSLDQGLQFLIQYYNGEERAKGNILERFSAQQFPDLHSELNLSSLELGDSALYFCASSVGQNNSPLHFGNGTRLTVT.

A few counts support this clone. The chain uses TRBV30 and TRBJ1-1, with D unclear. In germline, CDR1 is GTSNPN, CDR2 SVGIG (reference sequence). The V end lost 3 bases, the J end lost 0 bases, and 8 bases lay between the germline ends. The CDR3 spans 13 residues. For the CDR3, the DNA is TGTGCCTGGAGAACTGCATTGAACACTGAAGCTTTCTTT. Its protein product is CAWRTALNTEAFF.

Turning to this clone: The junction departs from germline at one end; a sequencing error may be responsible. Other DNA sequences in this sample translate to the same CDR3. The CDR3 coding sequence is TGTGCCAGCAGGTCTGACAGGGTCTTGGACACTGAAGCCTTCTTT. Translation gives CASRSDRVLDTEAFF. The chain employs TRBV27 and TRBJ1-1, with TRBD1 identical over 7 bases. The CDR3 is 15 amino acids. Germline CDR1 is MNHEY and CDR2 is SMNVEV (reference sequence).